This T cell receptor (beta chain) was sequenced during a study of blood T cell repertoires in COVID-19. Repertoires were generated with immunoSEQ multiplex PCR, while TCRdb's copy carries only in-frame clones and drops some. Here the sample spans 250,000 to 300,000 clones, about 80% being singletons. Material: PBMCs or T cells enriched from blood (not recorded which). This sequence was found in a young man with acute COVID-19.

CDR3 residues: CASYWRGRVPYNEQFF. CDR3 in DNA: TGTGCCAGCTATTGGCGGGGTCGCGTCCCCTACAATGAGCAGTTCTTC. The rearrangement uses TRBV27 and TRBJ2-1; a possible D gene is TRBD2 (6 bases). CDR1 is MNHEY, CDR2 SMNVEV, per germline (reference sequence). There are 16 residues in the CDR3. V was shortened by 8 bases and J by 2 bases, with 19 bases between the two germline ends.